Each of the 26 T cell receptor beta chains below was sequenced from the same sample in a study of OX40 agonist ivuxolimab in advanced cancers. Assay: immunoSEQ multiplex PCR; the TCRdb copy retains only in-frame clones and omits some. The data hold 55,000 to 70,000 clones, with about 88% observed a single time. The specimen comprised CD4+ or CD8+ T cells sorted from blood, sampled in a trial of the OX40 agonist ivuxolimab. These receptors originate from an adult with an advanced solid tumor such as melanoma, head and neck, liver or kidney cancer.

The rearrangement uses TRBV30 and TRBJ1-6; TRBD1 matches 7 bases. Germline CDR1 reads GTSNPN; CDR2 reads SVGIG (reference sequence). Trimming took 2 bases from V and 8 from J; bases not matched to a gene: 3. The CDR3 runs 13 residues. The DNA of the CDR3 is TGTGCCTGGAGTAACAGGGGAGATTCACCCCTCCACTTT. This translates into CAWSNRGDSPLHF.

The V gene is TRBV28, the J gene TRBJ1-4; a possible D gene is TRBD1 (5 bases). CDR1 is MDHEN and CDR2 is SYDVKM in the germline V gene. Trimming removed 3 bases at V and 4 bases at J, with 9 bases between. The length of the CDR3 is 14 residues. CDR3 region: CASSFGGVNEKLFF. In nucleotides, the CDR3 is TGTGCCAGCAGTTTTGGGGGTGTTAATGAAAAACTGTTTTTT. The entire variable domain, with the rest obtained from reference TRBV28 and TRBJ1-4, is as follows: DVKVTQSSRYLVKRTGEKVFLECVQDMDHENMFWYRQDPGLGLRLIYFSYDVKMKEKGDIPEGYSVSREKKERFSLILESASTNQTSMYLCASSFGGVNEKLFFGSGTQLSVL.

CDR3 bases: TGTGCCAGCAGCTTAACGACAGGGAACTACGAGCAGTACTTC. It encodes CASSLTTGNYEQYF. V gene TRBV7-7 combines with J gene TRBJ2-7; 7 bases match TRBD1. The V segment lost 2 bases and the J segment 3 bases; nucleotides outside the gene matches: 4. CDR1 is SSHAT, CDR2 FNYEAQ, per germline (reference sequence). The CDR3 runs to 14 residues. Full variable domain (rest looked up from reference TRBV7-7 and TRBJ2-7): GAGVSQSPRYKVTKRGQDVTLRCDPISSHATLYWYQQALGQGPEFLTYFNYEAQPDKSGLPSDRFSAERPEGSISTLTIQRTEQRDSAMYRCASSLTTGNYEQYFGPGTRLTVT.

The gene calls are TRBV5-1 and TRBJ2-7; TRBD1 agrees at 7 bases. Trimming cost V 4 bases and J 4 bases; bases outside gene matches: 8. CDR3 size: 14 residues. From germline, CDR1 is SGHRS and CDR2 YFSETQ. The CDR3 sequence: CASSPGTASYEQYF. In DNA, the CDR3 is TGCGCCAGCAGCCCTGGGACAGCTTCGTACGAGCAGTACTTC. Full variable domain (outside the CDR3, taken from reference TRBV5-1 and TRBJ2-7): KAGVTQTPRYLIKTRGQQVTLSCSPISGHRSVSWYQQTPGQGLQFLFEYFSETQRNKGNFPGRFSGRQFSNSRSEMNVSTLELGDSALYLCASSPGTASYEQYFGPGTRLTVT.

This chain links TRBV10-3 with TRBJ1-2; 9 bases are shared with TRBD1. V lost 2 bases to trimming and J lost 3 bases; unmatched junction nucleotides: 4. The CDR3 has 15 residues. Germline CDR1 ENHRY, CDR2 SYGVKD. CDR3 amino acids: CAISERTGVDYGYTF. The CDR3 DNA reads TGTGCCATCAGTGAGCGGACAGGGGTCGACTATGGCTACACCTTC.

The chain has TRBV4-2 and TRBJ2-2; the D gene is possibly TRBD2 (5 bases). Germline lookup yields CDR1 LGHNA and CDR2 YNFKEQ. This CDR3 is built from 16 residues. The V end lost 0 bases, the J end lost 4 bases, and 12 bases lay between the germline ends. Here the CDR3 DNA reads TGTGCCAGCAGCCAAGATGACGTACGGGGCACCGGGGAGCTGTTTTTT. Amino acids: CASSQDDVRGTGELFF.

The chain joins TRBV9 to TRBJ2-5; D possibly corresponds to TRBD2 (5 bases). Per the germline V gene, CDR1 is SGDLS and CDR2 is YYNGEE. V shed 4 bases and J shed 5 bases, with 12 bases lying between them. The CDR3 is 13 amino acids. In DNA form, the CDR3 reads TGTGCCAGCAGCCCGAACAGAGGGGAGACCCAGTACTTC. It specifies CASSPNRGETQYF.

The chain has TRBV2 and TRBJ2-7, with TRBD2 as a possible D gene (6 bases). From germline, CDR1 is SNHLY and CDR2 FYNNEI. The CDR3 totals 16 residues. Trimming stripped 8 bases from V and 0 bases from J, with 20 bases between. The CDR3 protein is CASRGIAWAGSYEQYF. The CDR3 DNA follows: TGTGCCAGCCGGGGGATAGCGTGGGCAGGCTCCTACGAGCAGTACTTC.

As regards this clone: The junction shows a germline mismatch at one end, possibly a read error. The chain combines TRBV4-2 with TRBJ1-5, with 8 bases identical to TRBD1. The CDR3 is made up of 15 amino acids. Germline V lookup: CDR1 LGHNA, CDR2 YNFKEQ. CDR3 in amino acids: CASSQDGQGEQPQHF. The CDR3 DNA is TGTGCCAGCAGTCAAGACGGACAGGGTGAACAGCCCCAGCATTTT.

The chain links TRBV27 to TRBJ1-1, with unresolved D. The CDR3 runs to 14 residues. V lost 2 bases and J lost 0, with 7 bases in between. Germline values: CDR1 MNHEY, CDR2 SMNVEV (reference sequence). This chain's CDR3 is CASSLRRLNTEAFF. The CDR3, as DNA: TGTGCCAGCAGTTTAAGACGGCTGAACACTGAAGCTTTCTTT.

This chain joins TRBV4-1 and TRBJ2-1; a possible D gene is TRBD1 (6 bases). V was clipped by 4 bases and J by 0 bases, with 16 bases between them. The CDR3 is made up of 17 amino acids. CDR1 MGHRA and CDR2 YSYEKL come from the germline V gene. The CDR3 DNA reads as TGCGCCAGCAGCCTCCAGGGGCCTCCGAGCTCCTACAATGAGCAGTTCTTC. This codes for CASSLQGPPSSYNEQFF.

This chain uses TRBV7-6 with TRBJ1-2; TRBD1 is a possible D gene (6 bases). V was shortened by 4 bases and J by 7 bases, with 10 bases between the two germline ends. Per germline, CDR1 SGHVS and CDR2 FNYEAQ. This CDR3 comprises 12 residues. CDR3 sequence reads: CASSSQGGGYTF. CDR3 coding DNA: TGTGCCAGCAGCTCACAGGGAGGTGGCTACACCTTC.

This clone occurred a few times. DNA for the CDR3: TGTGCCAGTAGTCCAGGACAGGGGAGCACTGAAGCTTTCTTT. Protein sequence: CASSPGQGSTEAFF. This chain joins TRBV19 and TRBJ1-1, with 9 bases matching TRBD1. J was trimmed by 4 bases and V by 5 bases; bases with no gene match: 5. CDR3 length equals 14 residues. Looked up from germline, CDR1 is LNHDA and CDR2 is SQIVND (reference sequence).

This chain connects TRBV6-4 to TRBJ1-6; perhaps TRBD1 as D (5 bases). V was pared by 11 bases and J by 0 bases, with 14 bases between. Germline V gene sequence: CDR1 MRHNA, CDR2 SNTAGT. The CDR3 runs 15 residues. Written as DNA, the CDR3 is TGTGCCTCTAGGGGCTTTAACTCCTATAATTCACCCCTCCACTTT. This translates into CASRGFNSYNSPLHF.

About this clone: The sample holds other DNA sequences that translate to the same CDR3. V is TRBV7-2 and J is TRBJ2-5, with 8 bases lining up with TRBD2. The V gene's germline CDR1 is SGHTA and CDR2 FQGNSA. This CDR3 region has 13 residues. The ends lost 3 bases at V and 5 bases at J; junction bases unmatched: 2. The CDR3 sequence is CASSLGLEETQYF. The CDR3 region has the DNA TGTGCCAGCAGCTTGGGACTAGAGGAGACCCAGTACTTC.

The rearrangement links TRBV27 to TRBJ2-7, with 8 positions matching TRBD1. Germline CDR1 reads MNHEY; CDR2 reads SMNVEV (reference sequence). The CDR3 runs 14 residues. Trimming removed 2 bases from V and 3 bases from J; junction bases left unmatched: 3. The CDR3 is CASSLRDRNYEQYF. Written as DNA, the CDR3 is TGTGCCAGCAGTTTAAGGGACAGGAACTACGAGCAGTACTTC.

This clone was seen only once. The chain links TRBV6-6 to TRBJ2-7; D gene ambiguous. V was pared by 5 bases and J by 3 bases, with 5 bases between. The CDR3 is 11 residues long. Germline V CDR1 and CDR2: MNHNY, SVGAGI (reference sequence). This chain's CDR3 is CASSNNYEQYF. CDR3 in DNA: TGTGCCAGCAGTAATAACTACGAGCAGTACTTC.

The V call is TRBV4-2, the J call TRBJ2-7, with 13 bases matching TRBD2. The CDR3 is made up of 17 amino acids. Germline loops: CDR1 LGHNA, CDR2 YNFKEQ. V was pared by 4 bases and J by 4 bases, with 10 bases of the junction left unmatched. The CDR3 DNA reads as TGTGCCAGCAGCCCATGGACTAGCGGGAGCTCGGGGTACGAGCAGTACTTC. Translated, it gives CASSPWTSGSSGYEQYF.

The chain uses TRBV25-1 and TRBJ1-4; TRBD1 agrees at 9 bases. Per germline, CDR1 MGHDK and CDR2 SYGVNS. This CDR3 comprises 15 residues. J was trimmed by 7 bases and V by 3 bases; bases with no gene match: 6. The CDR3, as DNA: TGTGCCAGCAGTGACCCGGGACAGGGTGTTGAAAAACTGTTTTTT. Its protein product is CASSDPGQGVEKLFF.

V gene TRBV28 combines with J gene TRBJ2-3; D perhaps matches TRBD1 (8 bases). V was cut by 6 bases and J by 4 bases, with 17 bases left in between. The CDR3 runs to 15 residues. The germline V gene has CDR1 MDHEN and CDR2 SYDVKM. The CDR3 loop reads CASSPRQGRADTQYF. CDR3 bases: TGTGCCAGCAGCCCCCGACAGGGGAGGGCAGATACGCAGTATTTT.

The chain recombines TRBV29-1 with TRBJ2-1; D is undetermined. With 5 bases removed from V and 5 bases from J, the gap between germline ends came to 13 bases. The CDR3 has 13 residues. The germline gives CDR1 SQVTM, CDR2 ANQGSEA. The DNA of the CDR3 is TGCAGCGTTAGCTACCCGATGCACAATGAGCAGTTCTTC. Amino acid sequence: CSVSYPMHNEQFF.

CDR3 sequence: CASSLAGASGTRSDTQYF. The CDR3 bases are TGTGCCAGCAGCTTGGCCGGGGCTAGCGGGACCCGGTCAGATACGCAGTATTTT. V is TRBV5-5 and J is TRBJ2-3; 9 positions agree with TRBD2. The junction had 12 bases not matched to a gene; V was cut back by 0 bases and J by 4 bases. The CDR3 covers 18 residues. Looked up from germline, CDR1 is SGHKS and CDR2 is YYEKEE (reference sequence).

The chain recombines TRBV11-2 with TRBJ2-7; 10 bases match TRBD1. This CDR3 spans 14 amino acids. Germline CDR1 reads SGHAT; CDR2 reads FQNNGV. Trimming took 4 bases from V and 4 from J; bases not matched to a gene: 4. CDR3 coding DNA: TGTGCCAGCAGCTCCGGGACAGGGGCTTACGAGCAGTACTTC. It encodes CASSSGTGAYEQYF.

The gene calls are TRBV4-3 and TRBJ1-1, with a tentative D call TRBD1 (6 bases). The CDR3 totals 15 residues. The V gene's germline CDR1 is LGHNA and CDR2 YSLEER. The V end lost 4 bases, the J end lost 4 bases, and 16 bases lay between the germline ends. DNA of the CDR3: TGCGCCAGCAGCCGCGAACAGGGAATCGGCACTGAAGCTTTCTTT. It encodes CASSREQGIGTEAFF.

This clone was seen only once. This chain joins TRBV5-6 and TRBJ2-3; no reliable D call. The CDR3 consists of 15 residues. Deletions cut 3 bases from V and 6 bases from J, with 17 bases between. Germline V gene data show CDR1 as SGHDT and CDR2 as YYEEEE. CDR3 region: CASSSTRALPDTQYF. The CDR3 region has the DNA TGTGCCAGCAGCTCTACCCGGGCCCTACCTGATACGCAGTATTTT.

The chain couples TRBV5-1 to TRBJ2-1; 8 nucleotides align to TRBD2. Germline loops: CDR1 SGHRS, CDR2 YFSETQ. This CDR3 comprises 15 residues. The junction had 12 bases not matched to a gene; V was cut back by 3 bases and J by 10 bases. The CDR3 here is CASSSGGWLAHEQFF. CDR3 nucleotides: TGCGCCAGCAGCTCGGGGGGGTGGCTAGCGCACGAGCAGTTCTTC.